A single sample gave rise to the 19 T cell receptor beta chains below, sequenced in a study of blood T cells in healthy people across ages. Primers used in a second PCR of roughly 6 to 12 cycles were a sample-barcoded 5' primer and a J-beta primer mix. TCRdb passed the 5' RACE reads through MiXCR, listing each CDR3 protein once. The sample carries hundreds of thousands of distinct CDR3 sequences, more than 40% recorded once. Sequenced: blood. The source is a man aged 55 to 70 in good health.

This clonotype was seen a few times. This chain joins TRBV6-5 and TRBJ2-1, with TRBD1 as a possible D gene (6 bases). CDR1 and CDR2 from the germline V gene are MNHEY and SVGAGI. This CDR3 is 11 amino acids long. Trimming took 5 bases from V and 10 from J, leaving 9 bases between them. In DNA, the CDR3 is TGTGCCAGCAGTGCCGGGACAGAGCAGTTCTTC. It codes for CASSAGTEQFF.

This rearrangement joins TRBV10-3 to TRBJ2-3; D not certain. Looked up from germline, CDR1 is ENHRY and CDR2 is SYGVKD. This CDR3 is 15 amino acids long. V gave up 4 bases and J gave up 0 bases, with 11 bases separating them. CDR3 amino acids: CAISGNFPSTDTQYF. Written as DNA, the CDR3 is TGTGCCATCAGTGGGAATTTCCCTAGCACAGATACGCAGTATTTT.

The sample holds a few counts of this clonotype. CDR3 DNA sequence: TGTGCCAGCACGGGACAGGGCTTTCTCGGAGAGACCCAGTACTTC. It encodes CASTGQGFLGETQYF. The chain links TRBV6-2 or TRBV6-3 to TRBJ2-5; 9 bases align to TRBD1. Germline CDR1 reads MNHEY; CDR2 reads SVGEGT. There are 15 residues in the CDR3. V shed 7 bases and J 4 bases; nucleotides not matched to a gene: 10.

This clonotype was picked up one time. The CDR3 nucleotides are TGCAGTGCCAGGGGTAGCGGGGGGGTTGAGACCCAGTACTTC. As protein: CSARGSGGVETQYF. The rearrangement joins TRBV20-1 to TRBJ2-5, with TRBD2 matching 11 bases. This CDR3 is 14 amino acids long. Per the germline V gene, CDR1 is DFQATT and CDR2 is SNEGSKA (reference sequence). V was pared by 6 bases and J by 5 bases, with 8 bases of the junction left unmatched.

In its sample, this clonotype was seen a few times. The rearrangement joins TRBV3-1 to TRBJ1-6; D not resolved. Looked up from germline, CDR1 is LGHDT and CDR2 is YNNKEL (reference sequence). This CDR3 spans 15 amino acids. The germline V and J ends were trimmed by 0 bases and 8 bases, with 11 bases remaining between them. Written as DNA, the CDR3 is TGTGCCAGCAGCCAAGATGGCCAGAGGGATTCACCCCTCCACTTT. It translates to CASSQDGQRDSPLHF.

About this clonotype: One end of the junction varies from germline; a read error may be responsible. The chain is built from TRBV5-1 and TRBJ2-3; D could derive from TRBD1 or TRBD2 (5 bases each). The CDR3 length is 15 residues. CDR1 and CDR2 from the germline V gene are SGHRS and YFSETQ. This chain's CDR3 is CANSSVGDRTDTQYF. CDR3 bases: TGCGCCAACAGCTCCGTGGGGGACCGCACAGATACGCAGTATTTT.

This clonotype was observed a few times. The chain recombines TRBV12-3 or TRBV12-4 with TRBJ2-1; unclear D gene. The germline V and J ends were trimmed by 6 bases and 14 bases, with 8 bases remaining between them. The CDR3 runs to 9 residues. The CDR3 is CASSPPKFF. Here the CDR3 DNA reads TGTGCCAGCAGCCCCCCGAAGTTCTTC.

The genes are TRBV14 and TRBJ1-6, with 7 bases matching TRBD1. The V segment lost 1 base and the J segment 9 bases; nucleotides outside the gene matches: 6. CDR3 length: 15 amino acids. CDR1 and CDR2 from the germline V gene are SGHDN and FVKESK. The CDR3 bases are TGTGCCAGCAGCCAAGCGGCAGGGGGTGTTTCACCCCTCCACTTT. Its translation: CASSQAAGGVSPLHF.

This chain joins TRBV20-1 and TRBJ2-7, with D perhaps TRBD1 (6 bases). Deletions cut 8 bases from V and 4 bases from J, with 15 bases between. The CDR3 runs to 12 residues. The germline CDR1 and CDR2 sequences are DFQATT and SNEGSKA (reference sequence). This CDR3 reads CSNRGSGYEQYF. CDR3 DNA: TGCAGTAATAGGGGGTCGGGATACGAGCAGTACTTC.

The rearrangement uses TRBV25-1 and TRBJ1-1; D is undetermined. V lost 3 bases and J 1 base, leaving 9 bases between the germline ends. The CDR3 is made up of 14 amino acids. Looked up from germline, CDR1 is MGHDK and CDR2 is SYGVNS. The CDR3 nucleotides read TGTGCCAGCAGTGATCACAGTACGAACACTGAAGCTTTCTTT. Translation gives CASSDHSTNTEAFF.

This clonotype was detected a few times. V and J are TRBV15 and TRBJ2-5; D is perhaps TRBD1 (6 bases). Germline CDR1 LNHNV, CDR2 YYDKDF (reference sequence). The CDR3 is 15 residues long. Trimming removed 0 bases at V and 3 bases at J, with 11 bases between. The CDR3 spells CATSRDSGTKETQYF. In DNA, the CDR3 is TGTGCCACCAGCAGAGATAGTGGGACAAAAGAGACCCAGTACTTC. The whole variable domain, remainder taken from reference TRBV15 and TRBJ2-5, is DAMVIQNPRYQVTQFGKPVTLSCSQTLNHNVMYWYQQKSSQAPKLLFHYYDKDFNNEADTPDNFQSRRPNTSFCFLDIRSPGLGDTAMYLCATSRDSGTKETQYFGPGTRLLVL.

This clonotype has only a few counts. The chain combines TRBV27 with TRBJ2-1, with a tentative D call TRBD2 (6 bases). This CDR3 comprises 14 residues. Trimming took off 4 bases at V and 7 bases at J, with 14 bases between the two ends. Germline V gene sequence: CDR1 MNHEY, CDR2 SMNVEV (reference sequence). The CDR3 sequence is CASSSPTRRNEQFF. For the CDR3, the DNA is TGTGCCAGCAGTTCCCCGACTAGACGGAATGAGCAGTTCTTC.

The genes are TRBV3-1 and TRBJ2-2; D is uncertain. The CDR3 spans 15 residues. V was trimmed by 2 bases and J by 5 bases, leaving 12 bases between them. CDR1 LGHDT and CDR2 YNNKEL come from the germline V gene (reference sequence). For the CDR3, the DNA is TGTGCCAGCAGCCAATACCAGTCCAGAACCGGGGAGCTGTTTTTT. Its protein is CASSQYQSRTGELFF.

The chain couples TRBV6-6 to TRBJ2-1, with D possibly matching TRBD2 (5 bases). CDR3 length: 16 amino acids. The germline V and J ends were trimmed by 6 bases and 3 bases, with 18 bases remaining between them. CDR1 is MNHNY, CDR2 SVGAGI, per germline (reference sequence). CDR3 in amino acids: CASRPTGSEHYNEQFF. CDR3 nucleotides: TGTGCCAGCAGACCTACCGGTAGCGAGCACTACAATGAGCAGTTCTTC.

About this clonotype: This could be a read error, since a much larger clone is one nucleotide away. CDR3 residues: CSARVQGDFQYF. DNA of the CDR3: TGCAGTGCTAGAGTACAGGGAGATTTCCAGTACTTC. This rearrangement joins TRBV20-1 to TRBJ2-4, with D tentatively TRBD1 (6 bases). The germline V gene encodes CDR1 DFQATT and CDR2 SNEGSKA (reference sequence). The germline V and J ends were trimmed by 1 base and 13 bases, with 14 bases remaining between them. This CDR3 has 12 residues.

The J gene is TRBJ2-1, the V gene TRBV4-3; 11 nucleotides align to TRBD2. Per the germline V gene, CDR1 is LGHNA and CDR2 is YSLEER. This CDR3 spans 15 amino acids. J was trimmed by 4 bases and V by 3 bases; bases with no gene match: 2. The CDR3 DNA is TGCGCCAGCAGCCACGGGACTAGCGGATACAATGAGCAGTTCTTC. Translated, it gives CASSHGTSGYNEQFF.

This clonotype has a handful of counts. A read error may explain this, as a much larger clone is one base away. The rearrangement links TRBV20-1 to TRBJ1-6, with TRBD1 matching 12 bases. The germline CDR1 and CDR2 sequences are DFQATT and SNEGSKA (reference sequence). The ends lost 0 bases at V and 4 bases at J; junction bases unmatched: 7. There are 18 residues in the CDR3. Here the CDR3 DNA reads TGCAGTGCTAGAGATCGTGGGACAGGGGGCTATTATAATTCACCCCTCCACTTT. It yields the protein CSARDRGTGGYYNSPLHF.

The chain combines TRBV7-2 with TRBJ1-2; a weak D match, TRBD1 (6 bases). Germline CDR1 is SGHTA and CDR2 is FQGNSA. CDR3 size: 13 residues. Between the trimmed V and J ends, which lost 5 bases and 5 bases, there was a span of 12 bases. This CDR3 is CASSHNTGYGYTF. In DNA, the CDR3 is TGTGCCAGCAGCCACAACACAGGGTATGGCTACACCTTC.

This clonotype was detected a few times. This rearrangement joins TRBV7-2 to TRBJ1-6, with 7 bases lining up with TRBD1. This CDR3 region has 14 residues. CDR1 is SGHTA, CDR2 FQGNSA, per germline. V was pared by 4 bases and J by 10 bases, with 7 bases of the junction left unmatched. CDR3 region: CASSSRTGQSPLHF. In DNA, the CDR3 is TGTGCCAGCAGCTCCAGAACGGGACAGTCACCCCTCCACTTT. Variable domain in full (rest from reference TRBV7-2 and TRBJ1-6): GAGVSQSPSNKVTEKGKDVELRCDPISGHTALYWYRQSLGQGLEFLIYFQGNSAPDKSGLPSDRFSAERTGGSVSTLTIQRTQQEDSAVYLCASSSRTGQSPLHFGNGTRLTVT.